These 25 T cell receptor beta chains were all obtained from the same sample, sequenced in a study of shared clonotypes between healthy human individuals. Some clones are missing from TCRdb's copy, which holds only in-frame ones; the method was immunoSEQ multiplex PCR. Of about 520,000 clones listed, roughly 95% are singletons. Sequencing was carried out using naive CD4+ T cells sorted from blood. Stated subset: CD45RA+ positively selected. These receptors were obtained from a woman aged 25-40 years in good health.

The rearrangement uses TRBV29-1 and TRBJ2-2, with TRBD1 identical over 10 bases. Germline trimming cut 1 base from V and 4 bases from J; bases unmatched to any gene: 9. This CDR3 has 17 amino acids. Germline values: CDR1 SQVTM, CDR2 ANQGSEA. The CDR3 DNA follows: TGCAGCGTTGAAGCCCCGGGACAGGGGTATGGCACCGGGGAGCTGTTTTTT. Its protein is CSVEAPGQGYGTGELFF.

The V call is TRBV4-1, the J call TRBJ2-5, with a weak D call TRBD1 (5 bases). The J call may be mistaken, given a closer DNA end match to TRBJ2-7. CDR3 length equals 13 residues. Germline CDR1 reads MGHRA; CDR2 reads YSYEKL. Here the CDR3 reads CASSQQGTYEQYF. DNA for the CDR3: TGCGCCAGCAGCCAACAGGGTACCTACGAGCAGTACTTC.

The J gene is TRBJ2-3, the V gene TRBV20-1; D not certain. The V gene lost 5 bases and the J gene lost 6 bases, with 9 bases spanning the gap. The CDR3 consists of 11 residues. From germline, CDR1 is DFQATT and CDR2 SNEGSKA (reference sequence). Here the CDR3 reads CSASPRDTQYF. Written as DNA, the CDR3 is TGCAGTGCTTCCCCGCGGGATACGCAGTATTTT.

The chain uses TRBV7-9 and TRBJ2-7; 11 bases agree with TRBD2. The V segment lost 4 bases and the J segment 9 bases; nucleotides outside the gene matches: 8. The CDR3 spans 14 residues. CDR1 is SEHNR, CDR2 FQNEAQ, per germline (reference sequence). CDR3 protein: CASSSLAGEVGQYF. The CDR3 nucleotides are TGTGCCAGCAGCTCACTAGCGGGAGAGGTCGGGCAGTACTTC.

The gene calls are TRBV6-4 and TRBJ1-5; no clear D gene. The CDR3 consists of 14 residues. Germline V gives CDR1 MRHNA, CDR2 SNTAGT. Trimming stripped 0 bases from V and 9 bases from J, with 12 bases between. CDR3 sequence: CASSDSPGLWPQHF. CDR3 sequence (DNA): TGTGCCAGCAGTGACTCTCCAGGATTATGGCCCCAGCATTTT.

The chain combines TRBV28 with TRBJ1-5; no firm D call. Trimming stripped 4 bases from V and 10 bases from J, with 8 bases between. CDR1 is MDHEN and CDR2 is SYDVKM in the germline V gene. CDR3 length equals 11 residues. The CDR3 DNA reads TGTGCCAGCAGTTGGCGGGCACCCCAGCATTTT. Encoded protein: CASSWRAPQHF.

The genes are TRBV7-9 and TRBJ2-3, with 10 nucleotides matching TRBD1. With V trimmed by 11 bases and J by 4 bases, 9 bases remained unmatched. Germline-derived CDR1 and CDR2 are SEHNR and FQNEAQ (reference sequence). The CDR3 spans 14 residues. DNA for the CDR3: TGTGCCTGGACCGGGACAGGGGTCCCAGATACGCAGTATTTT. Protein: CAWTGTGVPDTQYF.

The chain couples TRBV2 to TRBJ1-6, with no clear D. Trimming stripped 8 bases from V and 7 bases from J, with 9 bases between. Germline V gene lookup returns CDR1 SNHLY and CDR2 FYNNEI. CDR3 size: 12 residues. The CDR3 here is CASPGSNSPLHF. CDR3 in DNA: TGTGCCAGCCCGGGATCGAATTCACCCCTCCACTTT.

The chain recombines TRBV6-6 with TRBJ2-7; TRBD1 agrees at 8 bases. The junction had 7 bases not matched to a gene; V was cut back by 6 bases and J by 0 bases. Looked up from germline, CDR1 is MNHNY and CDR2 is SVGAGI (reference sequence). This CDR3 is 15 amino acids long. CDR3 in amino acids: CASSHTGGSSYEQYF. In DNA form, the CDR3 reads TGTGCCAGCAGCCACACAGGGGGAAGCTCCTACGAGCAGTACTTC.

V usage is TRBV10-3 and J usage is TRBJ2-7; D may be TRBD1 (6 bases). Germline CDR1 and CDR2: ENHRY and SYGVKD. This CDR3 spans 15 amino acids. V was trimmed by 8 bases and J by 0 bases, leaving 17 bases between them. Here the CDR3 DNA reads TGTGCCATCGCAGAAGACAGGAGCAGCTCCTACGAGCAGTACTTC. It encodes CAIAEDRSSSYEQYF.

This clone was counted a single time. The chain is built from TRBV6-5 and TRBJ1-3; D remains ambiguous. V was clipped by 4 bases and J by 0 bases, with 7 bases between them. The CDR3 runs to 14 residues. Germline V lookup: CDR1 MNHEY, CDR2 SVGAGI. CDR3 amino acids: CASSSSHSGNTIYF. The CDR3 coding sequence is TGTGCCAGCAGTTCGTCGCACTCTGGAAACACCATATATTTT.

The V and J genes are TRBV30 and TRBJ1-2; 8 bases agree with TRBD1. This CDR3 comprises 15 residues. V lost 3 bases, J lost 4 bases, and 10 bases stayed unmatched. Germline V gene data show CDR1 as GTSNPN and CDR2 as SVGIG (reference sequence). The CDR3 spells CAWSYGQGVGYGYTF. In DNA form, the CDR3 reads TGTGCCTGGAGCTATGGACAGGGCGTGGGCTATGGCTACACCTTC.

The rearrangement links TRBV6-6 to TRBJ1-2, with 9 bases identical to TRBD1. Trimming at V came to 6 bases and at J to 8 bases, leaving 10 bases not matched to a gene. Germline V lookup: CDR1 MNHNY, CDR2 SVGAGI (reference sequence). The CDR3 is made up of 14 amino acids. As DNA, the CDR3 is TGTGCCAGCAGGCCAACAGGGGGCCTAAGGGGCTACACCTTC. Residues: CASRPTGGLRGYTF.

V is TRBV28 and J is TRBJ2-5, with D possibly being TRBD1 (7 bases). The CDR3 loop spans 15 amino acids. The V gene's germline CDR1 is MDHEN and CDR2 SYDVKM. Trimming took off 6 bases at V and 11 bases at J, with 25 bases between the two ends. CDR3 amino acids: CASRARQGPTGEQYF. The CDR3, as DNA: TGTGCCAGCAGGGCCCGACAGGGACCCACGGGGGAGCAGTACTTC.

This chain links TRBV15 with TRBJ2-2, with D possibly TRBD2 on 5 matching bases. Germline CDR1 LNHNV, CDR2 YYDKDF (reference sequence). Trimming stripped 4 bases from V and 6 bases from J, with 18 bases between. The CDR3 runs to 16 residues. CDR3 residues: CATSTKKKRAAGELFF. For the CDR3, the DNA is TGTGCCACCAGCACCAAAAAAAAGAGGGCCGCCGGGGAGCTGTTTTTT.

About this clone itself: Different DNA sequences within this sample yield the same CDR3. The chain recombines TRBV19 with TRBJ1-2; 7 nucleotides align to TRBD1. The V and J ends lost 1 base and 3 bases, in that order; junction bases with no gene match: 5. The CDR3 totals 15 residues. Looked up from germline, CDR1 is LNHDA and CDR2 is SQIVND (reference sequence). CDR3 DNA: TGTGCCAGTAGTATAGGACAGGGAGCTGACTATGGCTACACCTTC. Translating it yields CASSIGQGADYGYTF.

The chain uses TRBV4-1 and TRBJ2-1; 9 positions agree with TRBD1. The CDR3 covers 18 residues. Unmatched junction bases numbered 11, after V lost 2 bases and J lost 3 bases. Per germline, CDR1 MGHRA and CDR2 YSYEKL. The CDR3 DNA reads as TGCGCCAGCAGCCAACTTCCCCCGTCGGGACAGGGCTACAATGAGCAGTTCTTC. It specifies CASSQLPPSGQGYNEQFF.

The gene calls are TRBV5-1 and TRBJ2-1; D is perhaps TRBD1 (6 bases). This CDR3 is 14 amino acids long. Germline loops: CDR1 SGHRS, CDR2 YFSETQ. The germline V and J ends were trimmed by 4 bases and 2 bases, with 10 bases remaining between them. The CDR3 region is CASSRGDTYNEQFF. The DNA for the CDR3 is TGCGCCAGCAGCCGAGGGGACACCTACAATGAGCAGTTCTTC.

The CDR3 coding sequence is TGTGCCTGTGGACATAGCACAGATACGCAGTATTTT. Translated: CACGHSTDTQYF. This sequence joins TRBV30 and TRBJ2-3; D may be TRBD1 (5 bases). The CDR3 has 12 residues. The V gene's germline CDR1 is GTSNPN and CDR2 SVGIG (reference sequence). V lost 6 bases and J lost 0, with 7 bases in between.

The chain links TRBV18 to TRBJ2-7, with D possibly TRBD2 on 5 matching bases. Per the germline V gene, CDR1 is KGHSH and CDR2 is LQKENI. Between the trimmed V and J ends, which lost 4 bases and 3 bases, there was a span of 16 bases. The CDR3 is made up of 15 amino acids. The CDR3 nucleotides read TGTGCCAGCTCACTTGTAGCGACCCTTCTCTACGAGCAGTACTTC. Residues: CASSLVATLLYEQYF.

A remark on this clone: The same CDR3 can be traced to other DNA sequences in this sample. This sequence joins TRBV28 and TRBJ2-7; D call uncertain. This CDR3 has 11 amino acids. The ends were cut back, 2 bases at V and 4 bases at J, with 3 bases in the middle. Germline CDR1 is MDHEN and CDR2 is SYDVKM. The CDR3 nucleotides read TGTGCCAGCAGTTTACGGTACGAGCAGTACTTC. Translating it yields CASSLRYEQYF.

This chain joins TRBV28 and TRBJ1-5, with TRBD1 as a possible D gene (5 bases). The germline V gene has CDR1 MDHEN and CDR2 SYDVKM. Trimming removed 6 bases from V and 7 bases from J, with 10 bases in between. The CDR3 sequence is 12 residues long. The CDR3 DNA follows: TGTGCCAGCAGACCCCAGGGCCAGCCCCAGCATTTT. This codes for CASRPQGQPQHF.

This sequence joins TRBV13 and TRBJ2-5; the D is unclear. V lost 2 bases and J 6 bases, leaving 4 bases between the germline ends. Germline values: CDR1 PRHDT, CDR2 FYEKMQ (reference sequence). The CDR3 runs to 11 residues. The CDR3 bases are TGTGCCAGCAGCTTATTGAAGACCCAGTACTTC. Translation gives CASSLLKTQYF.

The V call is TRBV27, the J call TRBJ2-7; D ambiguous. Germline V CDR1 and CDR2: MNHEY, SMNVEV (reference sequence). The V end lost 0 bases, the J end lost 1 base, and 7 bases lay between the germline ends. The CDR3 length is 14 residues. The CDR3 nucleotides read TGTGCCAGCAGTTTATCGACCGTTTCCTACGAGCAGTACTTC. Residues: CASSLSTVSYEQYF.

V gene TRBV11-2 combines with J gene TRBJ1-4; 11 bases align to TRBD1. The CDR3 loop spans 14 amino acids. The trim removed 3 bases at V and 10 bases at J, leaving 4 bases unmatched. Germline V lookup: CDR1 SGHAT, CDR2 FQNNGV. CDR3 DNA: TGTGCCAGCAGCTTGGACAGGGGGCGCGGAAAACTGTTTTTT. This sequence encodes CASSLDRGRGKLFF.